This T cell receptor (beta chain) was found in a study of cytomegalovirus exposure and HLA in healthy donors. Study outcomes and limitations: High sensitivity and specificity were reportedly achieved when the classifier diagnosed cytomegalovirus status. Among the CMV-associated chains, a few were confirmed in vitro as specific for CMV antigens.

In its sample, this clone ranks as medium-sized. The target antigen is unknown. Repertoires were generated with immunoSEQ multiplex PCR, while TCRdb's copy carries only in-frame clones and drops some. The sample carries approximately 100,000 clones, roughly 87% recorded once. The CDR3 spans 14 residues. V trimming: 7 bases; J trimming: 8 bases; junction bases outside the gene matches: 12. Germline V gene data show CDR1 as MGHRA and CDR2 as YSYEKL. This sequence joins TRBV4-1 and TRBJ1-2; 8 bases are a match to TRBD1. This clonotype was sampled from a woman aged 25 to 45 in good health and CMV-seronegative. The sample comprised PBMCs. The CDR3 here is CASTPWTGTAGYTF. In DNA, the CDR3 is TGCGCCAGCACCCCGTGGACAGGGACAGCCGGCTACACCTTC.